One T cell receptor (beta chain) is described in this entry. In the study's own analysis: Researchers report that nucleated cell counts were estimated from reference gene primer amplification. Sequencing was performed with immunoSEQ multiplex PCR; in TCRdb, only in-frame clones are kept and a portion is missing. That table supplies the V and J calls and clone size; D and trimming were determined from the DNA. The data show under 80,000 clones, with roughly 91% seen just once and roughly 1.5% held by the top ten. The ends were cut back, 5 bases at V and 6 bases at J, with 10 bases in the middle. Per germline, CDR1 MNHEY and CDR2 SMNVEV (reference sequence). The CDR3 is 12 amino acids. The data are from a study of blood T cell repertoires in COVID-19. About the study: The study drew acute and convalescent COVID-19 samples from the United States, Italy and Spain. PBMCs, B-cell-depleted T cells, or T cells provided the cDNA or gDNA that made up the material.

Sequencing used peripheral blood. The chain uses TRBV27 and TRBJ1-2; D possibly corresponds to TRBD1 (5 bases). The receptor was isolated from a human donor in a cohort sampled during active COVID-19. The CDR3 sequence: CASSNPRDGYTF. The CDR3 bases are TGTGCCAGCAGTAACCCCAGGGATGGCTACACCTTC.